These T cell receptor beta chains were read from a single sample in a study of T-cell memory formation after mild COVID-19. Via MiXCR, TCRdb re-called the 5' RACE reads, giving one row per CDR3 protein. This table has some 130,000 distinct CDR3 sequences, roughly 15% appearing once. Material: PBMCs or a T cell subset sorted from them (not recorded which). The origin of the receptors is an adult woman who had mild COVID-19 (a few samples of this study predate the infection). Cell type and time point are not known. Each CDR3 is given with its conserved first and last residue. D genes are given only for firm matches. Rows may omit the clone size; those that give it use once, few, many or a size class.

j_gene,abundance,v_gene,d_gene,CDR3aa,CDR3nt
TRBJ2-5,few,TRBV5-1,TRBD1,CASSVDRGLGETQYF,TGCGCCAGCAGCGTGGACAGGGGGCTCGGAGAGACCCAGTACTTC
TRBJ1-5,NA,TRBV6-5,TRBD1,CASSRQGVNQPQHF,TGTGCCAGCAGTCGACAGGGCGTCAATCAGCCCCAGCATTTT
TRBJ1-1,few,TRBV5-5,TRBD1,CASSLGQGVDTEAFF,TGTGCCAGCAGCTTGGGACAGGGGGTAGACACTGAAGCTTTCTTT
TRBJ2-1,NA,TRBV4-3,NA,CASSQGRVSYNEQFF,TGCGCCAGCAGCCAAGGAAGGGTCTCCTACAATGAGCAGTTCTTC
TRBJ1-2,NA,TRBV7-9,NA,CASSEGHGYGYTF,TGTGCCAGCAGCGAAGGACATGGTTATGGCTACACCTTC
TRBJ2-3,NA,TRBV6-5,NA,CASSSEWDTQYF,TGTGCCAGCAGTTCGGAGTGGGATACGCAGTATTTT
TRBJ1-1,few,TRBV24-1,TRBD1,CATSDHRGLRTEAFF,TGTGCCACCAGTGACCACAGGGGGCTACGCACTGAAGCTTTCTTT
TRBJ2-1,NA,TRBV12-3/TRBV12-4,TRBD2,CASSPLYLAGAYNEQFF,TGTGCCAGCAGTCCACTTTACCTAGCGGGGGCCTACAATGAGCAGTTCTTC
TRBJ2-7,NA,TRBV19,TRBD1,CASSAPGQVYYEQYF,TGTGCCAGTAGTGCACCGGGACAGGTCTACTACGAGCAGTACTTC
TRBJ2-2,few,TRBV7-9,TRBD2,CASSLGLLAGNTGELFF,TGTGCCAGCAGCTTAGGACTGCTAGCGGGGAACACCGGGGAGCTGTTTTTT
TRBJ1-1,few,TRBV13,TRBD1,CASSTRTGVYTEAFF,TGTGCCAGCAGCACTCGGACAGGGGTCTATACTGAAGCTTTCTTT
TRBJ1-4,NA,TRBV5-1,NA,CASSDSINEKLFF,TGCGCCAGCAGCGACAGCATTAATGAAAAACTGTTTTTT
TRBJ2-6,once,TRBV10-2,NA,CASTAVGANVLTF,TGCGCCAGCACGGCGGTTGGGGCCAACGTCCTGACTTTC
TRBJ2-1,NA,TRBV29-1,TRBD1,CSAGLGTAPNEQFF,TGCAGCGCAGGACTCGGGACAGCCCCCAATGAGCAGTTCTTC
TRBJ2-1,few,TRBV6-2/TRBV6-3,TRBD2,CASSRMKVIPAGGLYNEQFF,TGTGCCAGCAGTCGTATGAAAGTAATTCCAGCGGGGGGTCTGTACAATGAGCAGTTCTTC
TRBJ1-2,NA,TRBV5-6,NA,CASSRVFENYGYTF,TGTGCCAGCAGCCGAGTTTTCGAGAACTATGGCTACACCTTC
TRBJ1-2,NA,TRBV4-1,NA,CASSQEEQGRLGGYTF,TGCGCCAGCAGCCAAGAGGAACAGGGACGTTTGGGCGGCTACACCTTC
TRBJ2-1,NA,TRBV7-6,TRBD2,CASSLDSGGAPEQFF,TGTGCCAGCAGCTTAGACAGCGGGGGGGCGCCTGAGCAGTTCTTC
TRBJ2-5,NA,TRBV15,TRBD2,CATSARTSIQETQYF,TGTGCCACCAGCGCACGGACTAGTATCCAAGAGACCCAGTACTTC
TRBJ1-2,few,TRBV4-1,NA,CASEKGFGYTF,TGCGCCAGCGAGAAGGGCTTTGGCTACACCTTC
TRBJ2-2,NA,TRBV4-1,NA,CASSWDQGLELFF,TGCGCCAGCAGCTGGGATCAGGGACTCGAGCTGTTTTTT
TRBJ1-2,few,TRBV20-1,NA,CSVIYSAGVANYGYTF,TGCAGTGTCATTTATTCGGCAGGGGTCGCAAACTATGGCTACACCTTC
TRBJ1-1,few,TRBV3-1,NA,CASSQVEGTEAFF,TGTGCCAGCAGCCAGGTGGAGGGGACTGAAGCTTTCTTT
TRBJ1-5,once,TRBV2,TRBD1,CASSRQGYSNQPQHF,TGTGCCAGCAGTCGACAGGGATATAGCAATCAGCCCCAGCATTTT
TRBJ1-2,few,TRBV7-2,TRBD1,CASSGGGGYGYTF,TGTGCCAGCAGCGGAGGGGGCGGTTATGGCTACACCTTC
TRBJ1-2,NA,TRBV5-1,TRBD1,CASGQGGVNYGYTF,TGCGCCAGCGGACAGGGAGGTGTGAACTATGGCTACACCTTC
TRBJ2-1,few,TRBV20-1,NA,CSARDEGSDEQFF,TGCAGTGCTAGAGATGAGGGTTCGGATGAGCAGTTCTTC
TRBJ2-6,few,TRBV12-3/TRBV12-4,TRBD1,CASRPGTVVSGANVLTF,TGTGCCAGCCGGCCCGGGACAGTCGTCTCTGGGGCCAACGTCCTGACTTTC
TRBJ1-2,few,TRBV2,NA,CASSAFLEGYTF,TGTGCCAGCAGTGCCTTTCTCGAGGGCTACACCTTC